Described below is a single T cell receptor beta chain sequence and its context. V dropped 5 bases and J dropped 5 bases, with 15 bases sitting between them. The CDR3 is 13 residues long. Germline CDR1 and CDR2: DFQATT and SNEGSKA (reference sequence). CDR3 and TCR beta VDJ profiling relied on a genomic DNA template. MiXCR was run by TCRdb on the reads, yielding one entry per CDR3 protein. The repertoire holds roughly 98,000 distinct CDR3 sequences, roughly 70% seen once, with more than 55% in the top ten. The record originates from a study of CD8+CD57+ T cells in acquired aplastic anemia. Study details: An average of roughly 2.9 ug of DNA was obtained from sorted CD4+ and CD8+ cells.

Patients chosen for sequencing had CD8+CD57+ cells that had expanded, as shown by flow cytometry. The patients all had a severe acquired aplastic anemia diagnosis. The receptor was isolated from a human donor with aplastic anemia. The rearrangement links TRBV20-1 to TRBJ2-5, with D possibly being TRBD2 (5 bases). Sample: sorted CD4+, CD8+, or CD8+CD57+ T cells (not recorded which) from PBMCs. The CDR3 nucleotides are TGCAGTGCTTATGACTACCGTGGGGAGACCCAGTACTTC. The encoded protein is CSAYDYRGETQYF.